This is a list of T cell receptor beta chains from one sample in a study of blood T cell repertoires in COVID-19. Generated by immunoSEQ multiplex PCR, the TCRdb table keeps only in-frame clones and is missing some. The sample lists roughly 150,000 clones, approximately 88% occurring once. Sequences were obtained from peripheral blood. The receptor source for this set is a man aged 55 to 70 with acute or convalescent COVID-19. Each CDR3 is given with its conserved first and last residue. The D gene is left open where the match is weak. The size field is filled for only some rows; it gives once, few, many or a size class.

>TRBV5-1|16|TRBJ2-5|-|TRBD1
CASSPTGTGIGETQYF
TGCGCCAGCAGCCCGACCGGGACAGGGATAGGAGAGACCCAGTACTTC
>TRBV19|18|TRBJ1-5|-|TRBD1
CASSILKHKGASNQPQHF
TGTGCCAGTAGTATCCTAAAACACAAGGGGGCAAGCAATCAGCCCCAGCATTTT
>TRBV7-2|14|TRBJ1-2|-|TRBD1
CASSLAGTGDGYTF
TGTGCCAGCAGCTTAGCCGGGACAGGGGATGGCTACACCTTC
>TRBV4-1|13|TRBJ1-6|-|TRBD1
CASTGQGDSPLHF
TGCGCCAGCACAGGACAGGGGGATTCACCCCTCCACTTT
>TRBV11-1|16|TRBJ1-2|-|-
CASSSKGEGGNYGYTF
TGTGCCAGCAGCTCAAAGGGAGAGGGCGGGAACTATGGCTACACCTTC
>TRBV9|15|TRBJ1-2|-|TRBD1
CASSVGQDKVYGYTF
TGTGCCAGCAGCGTGGGACAGGATAAGGTGTATGGCTACACCTTC
>TRBV30|13|TRBJ1-6|-|-
CAWSAQGNSPLHF
TGTGCCTGGAGCGCCCAGGGGAATTCACCCCTCCACTTT
>TRBV5-1|15|TRBJ1-4|-|TRBD1
CASSQDGTGTEKLFF
TGCGCCAGCAGCCAGGATGGGACAGGGACTGAAAAACTGTTTTTT
>TRBV7-9|18|TRBJ2-1|few|TRBD2
CASSPSPGAGGRYNEQFF
TGTGCCAGCAGTCCTTCTCCCGGGGCGGGGGGGCGTTACAATGAGCAGTTCTTC
>TRBV6-5|14|TRBJ2-1|few|TRBD2
CASSWTRGTNEQFF
TGTGCCAGCTCCTGGACTAGGGGAACTAATGAGCAGTTCTTC
>TRBV5-6|14|TRBJ2-1|-|-
CASSFLSSYNEQFF
TGTGCCAGCAGCTTCCTAAGCTCCTACAATGAGCAGTTCTTC
>TRBV10-3|15|TRBJ1-2|-|TRBD1
CAISEPTGAGYGYTF
TGTGCCATCAGTGAGCCCACAGGGGCGGGCTATGGCTACACCTTC
>TRBV10-3|14|TRBJ1-2|-|-
CAISEYESNYGYTF
TGTGCCATCAGTGAGTACGAGTCTAACTATGGCTACACCTTC
>TRBV3-1/TRBV3-2|13|TRBJ1-3|-|TRBD1
CASSRQGENTIYF
TGTGCCAGCAGTCGACAGGGAGAGAACACCATATATTTT
>TRBV19|12|TRBJ1-5|-|-
CASRGALQPQHF
TGTGCCAGTAGGGGGGCCCTTCAGCCCCAGCATTTT
>TRBV12-5|15|TRBJ2-3|-|-
CASGLDPGGTDTQYF
TGTGCTAGTGGTTTAGACCCCGGGGGCACAGATACGCAGTATTTT
>TRBV6-5|14|TRBJ2-4|-|-
CASSPTDSKNIQYF
TGTGCCAGCAGTCCAACGGACAGTAAAAACATTCAGTACTTC
>TRBV5-1|16|TRBJ1-4|-|TRBD1
CASSVGQGAIGEKLFF
TGCGCCAGCAGCGTGGGACAGGGGGCGATAGGAGAAAAACTGTTTTTT
>TRBV19|13|TRBJ1-2|-|TRBD1
CASRDRGGYGYTF
TGTGCCAGCCGAGACAGGGGGGGCTATGGCTACACCTTC
>TRBV6-2/TRBV6-3|17|TRBJ2-3|once|-
CASSYPLARINTDTQYF
TGTGCCAGCAGTTACCCGCTAGCTCGTATTAATACAGATACGCAGTATTTT
>TRBV6-2/TRBV6-3|16|TRBJ2-7|few|-
CASSYFGRPHGNEQYF
TGTGCCAGCAGTTACTTCGGGAGACCGCACGGGAACGAGCAGTACTTC
>TRBV10-3|16|TRBJ1-6|-|TRBD1
CAISEFAGGPNSPLHF
TGTGCCATCAGTGAGTTCGCAGGGGGCCCCAATTCACCCCTCCACTTT
>TRBV7-9|16|TRBJ2-1|once|TRBD1
CASSVYRGQSYNEQFF
TGTGCCAGCAGCGTATATCGGGGACAGTCCTACAATGAGCAGTTCTTC
>TRBV6-2/TRBV6-3|14|TRBJ2-7|few|-
CASSTTPSPYEQYF
TGTGCCAGCAGTACCACACCTTCTCCCTACGAGCAGTACTTC
>TRBV4-2|16|TRBJ1-2|-|TRBD1
CASSQEGGRGKNGYTF
TGTGCCAGCAGCCAAGAAGGGGGCAGGGGTAAAAATGGCTACACCTTC
>TRBV9|14|TRBJ2-7|-|-
CASSVAGRDYEQYF
TGTGCCAGCAGCGTAGCAGGCAGGGACTACGAGCAGTACTTC
>TRBV3-1/TRBV3-2|12|TRBJ2-7|-|-
CASSQPASEQYF
TGTGCCAGCAGCCAACCTGCTAGCGAGCAGTACTTC
>TRBV29-1|13|TRBJ1-2|-|-
CSVEGGRKYGYTF
TGCAGCGTTGAGGGGGGGCGGAAATATGGCTACACCTTC
>TRBV4-3|14|TRBJ2-5|-|-
CASSQDYGKETQYF
TGCGCCAGCAGCCAAGATTACGGGAAAGAGACCCAGTACTTC
>TRBV7-9|14|TRBJ2-5|-|TRBD2
CASRTSGGYETQYF
TGTGCCAGCAGAACAAGCGGGGGTTACGAGACCCAGTACTTC
>TRBV19|14|TRBJ2-2|-|TRBD1
CASSTTGIGGELFF
TGTGCCAGTAGTACGACAGGGATTGGCGGGGAGCTGTTTTTT
>TRBV5-1|15|TRBJ1-1|-|TRBD1
CASSLGSPGTDEAFF
TGCGCCAGCAGCTTAGGAAGCCCGGGGACAGATGAAGCTTTCTTT